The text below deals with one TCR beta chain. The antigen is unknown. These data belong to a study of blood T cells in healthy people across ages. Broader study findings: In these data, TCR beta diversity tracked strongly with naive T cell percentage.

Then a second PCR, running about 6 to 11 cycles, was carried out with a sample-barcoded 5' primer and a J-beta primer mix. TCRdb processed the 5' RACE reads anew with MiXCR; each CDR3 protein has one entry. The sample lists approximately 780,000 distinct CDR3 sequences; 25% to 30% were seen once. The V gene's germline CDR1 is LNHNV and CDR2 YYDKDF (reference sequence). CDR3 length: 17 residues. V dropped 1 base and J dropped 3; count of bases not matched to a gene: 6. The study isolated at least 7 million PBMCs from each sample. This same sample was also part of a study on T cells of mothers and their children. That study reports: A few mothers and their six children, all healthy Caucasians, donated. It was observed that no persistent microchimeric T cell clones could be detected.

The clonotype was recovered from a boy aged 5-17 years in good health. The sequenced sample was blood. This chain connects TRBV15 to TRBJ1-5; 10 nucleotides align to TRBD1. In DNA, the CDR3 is TGTGCCACCAGCAGAGGTCGACAGGGGGCCCACAATCAGCCCCAGCATTTT. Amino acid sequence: CATSRGRQGAHNQPQHF. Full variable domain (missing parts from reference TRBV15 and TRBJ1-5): DAMVIQNPRYQVTQFGKPVTLSCSQTLNHNVMYWYQQKSSQAPKLLFHYYDKDFNNEADTPDNFQSRRPNTSFCFLDIRSPGLGDTAMYLCATSRGRQGAHNQPQHFGDGTRLSIL.